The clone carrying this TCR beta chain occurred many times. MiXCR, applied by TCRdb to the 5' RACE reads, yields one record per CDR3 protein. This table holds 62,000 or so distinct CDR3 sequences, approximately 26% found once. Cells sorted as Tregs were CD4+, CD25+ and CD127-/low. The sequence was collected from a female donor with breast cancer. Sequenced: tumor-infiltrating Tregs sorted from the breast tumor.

CDR3 sequence: CASSEGAYNEQFF. CDR3 in DNA: TGTGCCAGCAGCGAAGGGGCTTACAATGAGCAGTTCTTC. The rearrangement joins TRBV9 to TRBJ2-1; tentative D call: TRBD1 (5 bases). Germline V gene data show CDR1 as SGDLS and CDR2 as YYNGEE. CDR3 length: 13 residues. Trimming shortened V by 3 bases and J by 4 bases, and 8 bases separated the two germline ends.